This T cell receptor (beta chain) appears in the sequencing data of a study of blood T cell repertoires in COVID-19. Study-level information: Some COVID-19 samples were acute and others convalescent; all came from the United States, Italy and Spain. PBMCs, B-cell-depleted T cells, or T cells were the source of the cDNA or gDNA that made up the material.

How the authors handled the data: Reference gene primer amplification yielded estimated nucleated cell counts. The table came from immunoSEQ multiplex PCR; TCRdb's copy has only in-frame clones and leaves some out. Clonal size and the V and J genes are those of that table, whereas D and trimming came from the DNA. Among 150,000 to 200,000 clones, approximately 86% were seen once, and the ten largest hold about 8.2%. V was pared by 4 bases and J by 3 bases, with 13 bases between. There are 15 residues in the CDR3. Looked up from germline, CDR1 is SGHKS and CDR2 is YYEKEE (reference sequence). The V call is TRBV5-5, the J call TRBJ1-4; D gene uncertain. Sequencing used peripheral blood. This clonotype was sampled from a man between 60 and 70 years old with acute or convalescent COVID-19. Written as DNA, the CDR3 is TGTGCCAGCAGCCCCAGAATTATGGCTAATGAAAAACTGTTTTTT. It specifies CASSPRIMANEKLFF. The full variable domain, its missing parts supplied by reference TRBV5-5 and TRBJ1-4, is DAGVTQSPTHLIKTRGQQVTLRCSPISGHKSVSWYQQVLGQGPQFIFQYYEKEERGRGNFPDRFSARQFPNYSSELNVNALLLGDSALYLCASSPRIMANEKLFFGSGTQLSVL.